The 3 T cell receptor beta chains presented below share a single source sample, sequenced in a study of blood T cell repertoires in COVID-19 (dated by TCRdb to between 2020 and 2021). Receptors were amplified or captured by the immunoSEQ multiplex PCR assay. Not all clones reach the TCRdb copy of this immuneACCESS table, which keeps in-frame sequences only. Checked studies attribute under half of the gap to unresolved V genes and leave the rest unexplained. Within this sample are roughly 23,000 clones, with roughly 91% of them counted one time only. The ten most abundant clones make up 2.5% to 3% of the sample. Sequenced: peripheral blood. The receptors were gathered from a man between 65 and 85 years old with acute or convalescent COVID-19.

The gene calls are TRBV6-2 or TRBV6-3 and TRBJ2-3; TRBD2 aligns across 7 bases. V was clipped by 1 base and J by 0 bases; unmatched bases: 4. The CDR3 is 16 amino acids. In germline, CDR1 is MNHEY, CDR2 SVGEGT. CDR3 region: CASSYFDSGSTDTQYF. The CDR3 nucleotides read TGTGCCAGCAGTTACTTTGATAGCGGGAGCACAGATACGCAGTATTTT.

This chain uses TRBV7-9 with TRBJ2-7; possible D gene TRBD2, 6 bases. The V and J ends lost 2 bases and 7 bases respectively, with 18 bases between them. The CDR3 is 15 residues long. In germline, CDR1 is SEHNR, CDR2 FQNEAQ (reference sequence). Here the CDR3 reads CASSLPAGQAREQYF. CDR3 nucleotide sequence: TGTGCCAGCAGCTTACCGGCGGGGCAAGCCAGGGAGCAGTACTTC.

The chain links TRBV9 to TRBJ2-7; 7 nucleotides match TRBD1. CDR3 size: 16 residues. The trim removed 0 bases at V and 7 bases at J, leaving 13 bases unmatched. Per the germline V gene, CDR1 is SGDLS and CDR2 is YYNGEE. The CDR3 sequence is CASSVGTGALSNEQYF. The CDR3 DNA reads TGTGCCAGCAGCGTAGGAACAGGGGCCCTCTCGAATGAGCAGTACTTC.